This T cell receptor beta chain derives from a study of cytomegalovirus exposure and HLA in healthy donors. Findings and limits, study-wide: Cytomegalovirus status was reportedly diagnosed by the classifier with high specificity and sensitivity. Several top significant clusters appeared, in a later analysis, to be linked to common viral pathogens. Across all donors, roughly uniform sequencing depth was an assumption of the presence/absence analyses.

On this clone itself: Its antigen is currently unknown.

The primer mix had 60 Vbeta and 13 Jbeta primers. Method: immunoSEQ multiplex PCR; TCRdb's copy keeps in-frame clones and lacks some. Of about 160,000 clones in the sample, roughly 79% were seen once. This receptor was obtained from a woman aged 45-59 years in good health and CMV-seronegative. The sample was PBMCs.

The CDR3 region has the DNA TGTGCCAGCAGCTTGGTCCGGGGTTTCTATAATTCACCCCTCCACTTT. Encoded protein: CASSLVRGFYNSPLHF. V is TRBV11-2 and J is TRBJ1-6; D uncertain. The ends were cut back, 3 bases at V and 3 bases at J, with 12 bases in the middle. The CDR3 spans 16 residues. From germline, CDR1 is SGHAT and CDR2 FQNNGV.